The 21 T cell receptor beta chains reported below all come from one sample, sequenced in a study of T cell responses to AZD1222 COVID-19 vaccine. The assay was immunoSEQ multiplex PCR, and TCRdb's table has in-frame clones only and misses some. The sample holds more than 80,000 clones, 90% seen once. The material sequenced was peripheral blood, taken on day 0 of AZD1222 vaccination. Receptor source: an adult in good health.

J is TRBJ1-3 and V is TRBV7-9; possible D gene TRBD1, 5 bases. Germline V gene lookup returns CDR1 SEHNR and CDR2 FQNEAQ (reference sequence). The CDR3 contains 13 residues. The V end lost 9 bases, the J end lost 2 bases, and 11 bases lay between the germline ends. The CDR3, as DNA: TGTGCCAGTCCTCAGGGAGCTGGAAACACCATATATTTT. Residues: CASPQGAGNTIYF.

This clone was found a few times. The chain recombines TRBV5-1 with TRBJ2-1, with 7 bases lining up with TRBD1. The V and J ends lost 4 bases and 4 bases, in that order; junction bases with no gene match: 8. The CDR3 runs to 15 residues. The germline V gene has CDR1 SGHRS and CDR2 YFSETQ. The CDR3 nucleotides read TGCGCCAGCAGCCCCAGAACAGGGGAGTACAATGAGCAGTTCTTC. It specifies CASSPRTGEYNEQFF.

This sequence joins TRBV6-5 and TRBJ1-1; a weak D match, TRBD1 (5 bases). This CDR3 has 14 amino acids. CDR1 is MNHEY, CDR2 SVGAGI, per germline. Trimming stripped 6 bases from V and 1 base from J, with 12 bases between. The CDR3 DNA sequence: TGTGCCAGCAGACGCTCAGGACAGAACACTGAAGCTTTCTTT. Protein sequence: CASRRSGQNTEAFF.

The count of this clone is one. This chain links TRBV5-4 with TRBJ2-5, with unresolved D. The CDR3 runs to 13 residues. The germline V gene has CDR1 SGHNT and CDR2 YYREEE (reference sequence). The V end was cut by 2 bases, the J end by 3 bases, with 8 bases between. CDR3 amino acids: CASSLLREETQYF. In nucleotides, the CDR3 is TGTGCCAGCAGCTTACTCAGAGAAGAGACCCAGTACTTC.

The rearrangement uses TRBV7-7 and TRBJ2-1, with TRBD1 identical over 10 bases. The CDR3 totals 17 residues. J lost 3 bases, V lost 2 bases, and 7 bases had no gene match. Germline V gene data show CDR1 as SSHAT and CDR2 as FNYEAQ (reference sequence). The CDR3 bases are TGTGCCAGCAGCTTAAGGCAAGGGACAGGGGTCTACAATGAGCAGTTCTTC. Translated, it gives CASSLRQGTGVYNEQFF.

The chain combines TRBV9 with TRBJ1-5; D is possibly TRBD1 (6 bases). The CDR3 runs to 16 residues. Germline values: CDR1 SGDLS, CDR2 YYNGEE. Between the trimmed V and J ends, which lost 3 bases and 0 bases, there was a span of 13 bases. The CDR3 DNA sequence: TGTGCCAGCAGCGCGGGCAGGGGAGATAGCAATCAGCCCCAGCATTTT. Its translation is CASSAGRGDSNQPQHF.

CDR3 sequence reads: CASRGLAGETGELFF. The CDR3 DNA reads TGTGCCAGCAGGGGACTAGCGGGTGAGACCGGGGAGCTGTTTTTT. This chain joins TRBV9 and TRBJ2-2, with 12 bases that match TRBD2. This CDR3 spans 15 amino acids. With 5 bases clipped from V and 5 bases from J, the junction kept 4 bases outside the gene matches. Per germline, CDR1 SGDLS and CDR2 YYNGEE.

V and J are TRBV12-3 or TRBV12-4 and TRBJ2-7; 13 bases are shared with TRBD2. The CDR3 runs 13 residues. The V segment lost 8 bases and the J segment 4 bases; nucleotides outside the gene matches: 2. CDR3 protein: CASSTSGRYEQYF. For the CDR3, the DNA is TGTGCCAGCTCGACTAGCGGGAGGTACGAGCAGTACTTC.

The rearrangement links TRBV11-3 to TRBJ2-7; 11 bases match TRBD2. Germline loops: CDR1 SGHNT, CDR2 YENEEA. CDR3 length: 15 amino acids. V trimming: 5 bases; J trimming: 6 bases; junction bases outside the gene matches: 9. The CDR3 sequence is CASSASGTSGSEQYF. CDR3 DNA sequence: TGTGCCAGCAGCGCGTCCGGGACTAGCGGATCCGAGCAGTACTTC.

J is TRBJ2-2 and V is TRBV5-6; D unresolved. Germline-derived CDR1 and CDR2 are SGHDT and YYEEEE. Trimming left V 5 bases short and J 7 bases short, with 12 bases between. The CDR3 totals 13 residues. For the CDR3, the DNA is TGTGCCAGCAGTTGGGCCCAGAACGGGGAGCTGTTTTTT. This translates into CASSWAQNGELFF. The variable domain in full, with the rest retrieved from reference TRBV5-6 and TRBJ2-2, is DAGVTQSPTHLIKTRGQQVTLRCSPKSGHDTVSWYQQALGQGPQFIFQYYEEEERQRGNFPDRFSGHQFPNYSSELNVNALLLGDSALYLCASSWAQNGELFFGEGSRLTVL.

J is TRBJ2-7 and V is TRBV13; 7 bases match TRBD1. V dropped 4 bases and J dropped 0; count of bases not matched to a gene: 3. Germline lookup yields CDR1 PRHDT and CDR2 FYEKMQ (reference sequence). The CDR3 length is 14 residues. The CDR3 loop reads CASSSQGSSYEQYF. In nucleotides, the CDR3 is TGTGCCAGCAGCTCACAGGGGTCCTCCTACGAGCAGTACTTC.

The V gene is TRBV18, the J gene TRBJ2-1; D perhaps matches TRBD2 (5 bases). This CDR3 comprises 16 residues. Deletions cut 5 bases from V and 0 bases from J, with 14 bases between. Per germline, CDR1 KGHSH and CDR2 LQKENI. CDR3 protein: CASSDPLAHSYNEQFF. The DNA of the CDR3 is TGTGCCAGCTCAGACCCCCTAGCTCACTCCTACAATGAGCAGTTCTTC.

The rearrangement uses TRBV19 and TRBJ1-6; D uncertain. Trimming pared 8 bases from V and 9 bases from J, leaving 14 bases between. CDR1 is LNHDA, CDR2 SQIVND, per germline (reference sequence). CDR3 length equals 13 residues. Here the CDR3 reads CASQRVLRSPLHF. In DNA form, the CDR3 reads TGTGCCAGTCAGAGGGTCTTGCGTTCACCCCTCCACTTT.

This clone occurred once. The chain links TRBV7-9 to TRBJ1-1; D unclear. The CDR3 extends over 9 amino acids. Germline V gives CDR1 SEHNR, CDR2 FQNEAQ (reference sequence). Trimming took off 8 bases at V and 10 bases at J, with 8 bases between the two ends. The CDR3 nucleotides read TGTGCCAGCGGGTCGGTAGCTTTCTTT. Translated: CASGSVAFF.

By share, this clone ranks as medium-sized. The chain joins TRBV6-6 to TRBJ1-3, with D possibly TRBD1 on 5 matching bases. The CDR3 consists of 14 residues. With 1 base removed from V and 8 bases from J, the gap between germline ends came to 12 bases. Germline CDR1 is MNHNY and CDR2 is SVGAGI (reference sequence). CDR3 sequence: CASSYLGPRDTIYF. The CDR3 bases are TGTGCCAGCAGTTACTTGGGACCCCGAGACACCATATATTTT.

Only one count was recorded for this clone. The chain uses TRBV5-1 and TRBJ1-2; the match to TRBD1 covers 7 bases. Per germline, CDR1 SGHRS and CDR2 YFSETQ. V lost 4 bases to trimming and J lost 2 bases; unmatched junction nucleotides: 5. This CDR3 is 14 amino acids long. The DNA for the CDR3 is TGCGCCAGCAGCGGGTGGGACAGAAACTATGGCTACACCTTC. Its translation: CASSGWDRNYGYTF. The full variable domain, rest sourced from reference TRBV5-1 and TRBJ1-2, is KAGVTQTPRYLIKTRGQQVTLSCSPISGHRSVSWYQQTPGQGLQFLFEYFSETQRNKGNFPGRFSGRQFSNSRSEMNVSTLELGDSALYLCASSGWDRNYGYTFGSGTRLTVV.

The V and J genes are TRBV18 and TRBJ1-1; D not resolved. V was clipped by 3 bases and J by 3 bases, with 8 bases between them. This CDR3 contains 13 residues. Germline assignment: CDR1 KGHSH and CDR2 LQKENI. The chain's CDR3 is CASSPGEDTEAFF. CDR3 nucleotides: TGTGCCAGCTCACCCGGTGAGGACACTGAAGCTTTCTTT.

The V gene is TRBV29-1, the J gene TRBJ2-2; 9 positions match TRBD2. V was clipped by 3 bases and J by 5 bases; unmatched bases: 7. The CDR3 is 15 residues long. Germline loops: CDR1 SQVTM, CDR2 ANQGSEA. The CDR3 bases are TGCAGCGTTGACAATAGCGGGAGAGGGACCGGGGAGCTGTTTTTT. Encoded protein: CSVDNSGRGTGELFF.

The chain recombines TRBV19 with TRBJ1-1; 8 bases align to TRBD1. This CDR3 has 14 amino acids. Germline V gene sequence: CDR1 LNHDA, CDR2 SQIVND (reference sequence). With 4 bases clipped from V and 2 bases from J, the junction kept 3 bases outside the gene matches. The DNA of the CDR3 is TGTGCCAGTAGTACAACAGGGGGAAACACTGAAGCTTTCTTT. Amino acids: CASSTTGGNTEAFF.

The chain carries TRBV5-8 and TRBJ1-3; D gene ambiguous. Germline CDR1 and CDR2: SGHTS and YDEGEE. There are 16 residues in the CDR3. The V gene lost 3 bases and the J gene lost 2 bases, with 15 bases spanning the gap. CDR3 protein: CASSSMSGRAGNTIYF. In nucleotides, the CDR3 is TGTGCCAGCAGCTCCATGTCGGGGAGAGCTGGAAACACCATATATTTT. Full variable domain (remainder filled in from reference TRBV5-8 and TRBJ1-3): EAGVTQSPTHLIKTRGQQATLRCSPISGHTSVYWYQQALGLGLQFLLWYDEGEERNRGNFPPRFSGRQFPNYSSELNVNALELEDSALYLCASSSMSGRAGNTIYFGEGSWLTVV.

The rearrangement joins TRBV9 to TRBJ2-1; 9 bases are a match to TRBD2. With 4 bases clipped from V and 4 bases from J, the junction kept 6 bases outside the gene matches. Germline V lookup: CDR1 SGDLS, CDR2 YYNGEE. The CDR3 sequence is 15 residues long. The CDR3, as DNA: TGTGCCAGCAGCCTGGGGCTAGCGGGGTACAATGAGCAGTTCTTC. Protein product: CASSLGLAGYNEQFF.